Listed below are T cell receptor beta chains from one sample, sequenced in a study of blood T cell repertoires in COVID-19. Profiling relied on immunoSEQ multiplex PCR, and the TCRdb table lists in-frame clones only, not all of them. The table records some 200,000 clones, 84% of them present only once. The sample consisted of peripheral blood. The origin of the receptors is a human donor in a cohort sampled during active COVID-19. Each CDR3 is given with its conserved first and last residue. A D gene is named only where the DNA matches it firmly. Clone sizes are given selectively: once, few, many, or a class where the clone is expanded.

v_gene	d_gene	abundance	j_gene	CDR3aa	CDR3nt
TRBV27	TRBD1	-	TRBJ2-1	CASWDSLFSEQFF	TGTGCCAGCTGGGACAGTTTGTTCAGTGAGCAGTTCTTC
TRBV14	TRBD2	-	TRBJ2-7	CASSRPGLAGGISYEQYF	TGTGCCAGCAGCCGACCGGGACTAGCGGGAGGAATCAGCTACGAGCAGTACTTC
TRBV5-5	TRBD1	-	TRBJ2-1	CASSSGQGAYNEQFF	TGTGCCAGCAGCTCCGGACAGGGGGCCTACAATGAGCAGTTCTTC
TRBV18	-	-	TRBJ1-1	CASSPPYSDRNTEAFF	TGTGCCAGCTCACCACCGTACTCGGACAGGAACACTGAAGCTTTCTTT
TRBV2	-	few	TRBJ1-5	CASSGGGYSNQPQHF	TGTGCCAGCAGTGGCGGGGGATATAGCAATCAGCCCCAGCATTTT
TRBV5-6	-	-	TRBJ2-7	CASSTGHYEQYF	TGTGCCAGCAGCACCGGACACTACGAGCAGTACTTC
TRBV30	-	-	TRBJ2-1	CAGIPSSLNEQFF	TGTGCCGGCATTCCATCCTCCTTAAATGAGCAGTTCTTC
TRBV6-5	TRBD1	-	TRBJ1-6	CASSYSGGAGSPLHF	TGTGCCAGCAGTTACTCAGGGGGCGCGGGATCACCCCTCCACTTT
TRBV7-9	-	once	TRBJ1-5	CASSLLGHRQPQHF	TGTGCCAGCAGCTTATTGGGTCACAGGCAGCCCCAGCATTTT
TRBV6-5	-	-	TRBJ2-3	CASSFPGTDTQYF	TGTGCCAGCAGTTTCCCAGGGACAGATACGCAGTATTTT
TRBV5-6	-	-	TRBJ2-7	CASSWRGTASYEQYF	TGTGCCAGCAGCTGGCGCGGGACAGCGAGCTACGAGCAGTACTTC
TRBV3-1/TRBV3-2	-	once	TRBJ1-1	CASSRTGFAEAFF	TGTGCCAGCAGCCGCACAGGGTTCGCTGAAGCTTTCTTT
TRBV30	-	-	TRBJ1-4	CAWKGQHNEKLFF	TGTGCCTGGAAAGGACAGCATAATGAAAAACTGTTTTTT
TRBV19	TRBD1	-	TRBJ1-5	CASSGQGKGNQPQHF	TGTGCCAGTAGTGGACAGGGAAAGGGCAATCAGCCCCAGCATTTT
TRBV7-8	TRBD1	-	TRBJ2-7	CASSLNRGEQYF	TGTGCCAGCAGCTTAAACAGGGGCGAGCAGTACTTC
TRBV7-2	TRBD2	-	TRBJ2-3	CASSLADSTSGPADTQYF	TGTGCCAGCAGCTTAGCCGACTCAACTAGCGGGCCCGCGGATACGCAGTATTTT
TRBV15	TRBD2	-	TRBJ2-7	CATSSREGEQYF	TGTGCCACCAGCAGCCGGGAGGGGGAGCAGTACTTC
TRBV2	TRBD2	-	TRBJ2-5	CASARTGRGRHGETQYF	TGTGCCAGCGCACGAACAGGGCGCGGGAGGCATGGGGAGACCCAGTACTTC
TRBV21-1	-	-	TRBJ2-7	CASSGGLAGGRSYEQYF	TGTGCCAGCAGCGGGGGACTAGCGGGAGGCCGCTCCTACGAGCAGTACTTC
TRBV18	-	-	TRBJ2-7	CASSPQRDEQYF	TGTGCCAGCTCACCACAACGGGACGAGCAGTACTTC
TRBV9	TRBD2	-	TRBJ2-1	CASSASGGSYNEQFF	TGTGCCAGCAGCGCTAGCGGTGGCTCCTACAATGAGCAGTTCTTC
TRBV2	TRBD2	-	TRBJ2-7	CASSPTGGRSSYEQYF	TGTGCCAGCAGTCCCACGGGCGGGAGGAGCTCCTACGAGCAGTACTTC
TRBV5-5	-	-	TRBJ2-3	CASSLGTTSDTQYF	TGTGCCAGCAGCTTGGGGACTACGTCGGATACGCAGTATTTT
TRBV21-1	-	few	TRBJ1-5	CASSKGAPGGQGFGGNQPQHF	TGTGCCAGCAGCAAAGGTGCCCCCGGGGGACAGGGTTTTGGAGGCAATCAGCCCCAGCATTTT
TRBV14	TRBD2	-	TRBJ2-1	CASSQGLAVGYEQFF	TGTGCCAGCAGCCAAGGACTAGCGGTGGGGTATGAGCAGTTCTTC
TRBV6-4	TRBD2	once	TRBJ2-2	CATPLVERERNTGELFF	TGTGCCACCCCACTGGTAGAGCGGGAGAGGAACACCGGGGAGCTGTTTTTT
TRBV5-8	TRBD1	-	TRBJ2-5	CASSSGQGIGRETQYF	TGTGCCAGCAGCTCAGGACAGGGGATTGGGCGAGAGACCCAGTACTTC
TRBV5-1	-	-	TRBJ2-1	CASTSQNEQFF	TGCGCCAGCACATCTCAGAATGAGCAGTTCTTC
TRBV5-1	TRBD1	-	TRBJ1-1	CASSPAAGGMNTEAFF	TGCGCCAGCAGCCCGGCGGCAGGGGGCATGAACACTGAAGCTTTCTTT
TRBV5-5	-	-	TRBJ2-7	CASSRGGGSLYEQYF	TGTGCCAGCAGCCGGGGAGGTGGGAGCTTATACGAACAGTACTTC
TRBV28	TRBD2	-	TRBJ2-7	CASSTLAGIEQYF	TGTGCCAGCAGCACTCTAGCGGGAATCGAGCAGTACTTC
TRBV28	TRBD1	once	TRBJ1-1	CASSWTGGRTEAFF	TGTGCCAGCAGTTGGACAGGGGGGAGGACTGAAGCTTTCTTT
TRBV5-1	-	-	TRBJ2-7	CASSLVAGPSYEQYF	TGCGCCAGCAGCTTGGTAGCAGGGCCCTCCTACGAGCAGTACTTC
TRBV28	TRBD1	-	TRBJ1-6	CASSFHLDRVNSPLHF	TGTGCCAGCAGTTTCCATCTCGACAGGGTCAATTCACCCCTCCACTTT
TRBV19	-	-	TRBJ2-7	CASSIDRGHPYEQYF	TGTGCCAGTAGTATAGATCGGGGACACCCCTACGAGCAGTACTTC
TRBV11-2	TRBD2	-	TRBJ2-1	CASSLIAGNEQFF	TGTGCCAGCAGCTTAATAGCGGGCAATGAGCAGTTCTTC
TRBV12-3/TRBV12-4	-	-	TRBJ2-7	CASSFRVWDEQYF	TGTGCCAGCAGTTTCAGGGTATGGGACGAGCAGTACTTC
TRBV5-4	TRBD2	-	TRBJ2-2	CASSLRTSGLKGGELFF	TGTGCCAGCAGCTTACGGACTAGCGGGCTGAAGGGCGGGGAGCTGTTTTTT
TRBV19	TRBD2	-	TRBJ2-3	CASSRLAGFTDTQYF	TGTGCCAGTAGTAGACTAGCGGGTTTCACAGATACGCAGTATTTT
TRBV5-4	TRBD2	-	TRBJ2-7	CASSLYTLADSYEQYF	TGTGCCAGCAGCTTGTATACCCTAGCGGATTCCTACGAGCAGTACTTC
TRBV5-4	TRBD1	-	TRBJ1-2	CASNRQGARGYTF	TGTGCCAGCAATCGACAGGGGGCAAGAGGCTACACCTTC
TRBV4-1	-	-	TRBJ1-6	CASSRQAYDNSPLHF	TGCGCCAGCAGCCGGCAAGCGTACGATAATTCACCCCTCCACTTT
TRBV28	-	-	TRBJ1-1	CASSYPAGVGTEAFF	TGTGCCAGCAGCTACCCCGCAGGGGTGGGCACTGAAGCTTTCTTT
TRBV30	-	-	TRBJ2-5	CAWRTVGETQYF	TGTGCCTGGAGGACAGTAGGAGAGACCCAGTACTTC
TRBV5-1	TRBD2	once	TRBJ2-1	CASSFSGSFYNEQFF	TGCGCCAGCAGCTTCAGCGGGAGTTTCTACAATGAGCAGTTCTTC
TRBV27	-	-	TRBJ1-5	CASSLGGLQPQHF	TGTGCCAGCAGTTTAGGCGGGTTGCAGCCCCAGCATTTT
TRBV12-3/TRBV12-4	-	-	TRBJ2-7	CASSPNVYEQYF	TGTGCCAGCAGCCCTAATGTTTACGAGCAGTACTTC
TRBV28	TRBD2	-	TRBJ2-5	CASSLALIAGGGETQYF	TGTGCCAGCAGTTTAGCGCTGATAGCGGGAGGGGGAGAGACCCAGTACTTC
TRBV30	TRBD2	-	TRBJ2-3	CAWSDLAGTDTQYF	TGTGCCTGGAGTGACCTAGCGGGCACAGATACGCAGTATTTT
TRBV18	-	-	TRBJ2-1	CASSPSPGDGVNEQFF	TGTGCCAGCTCTCCGTCCCCGGGAGACGGGGTCAATGAGCAGTTCTTC
TRBV30	-	-	TRBJ2-1	CALSPGNNEQFF	TGTGCCCTTTCCCCAGGAAACAATGAGCAGTTCTTC
TRBV11-1	-	-	TRBJ2-5	CASSLGGVETQYF	TGTGCCAGCAGCTTAGGGGGGGTTGAGACCCAGTACTTC
TRBV19	TRBD1	-	TRBJ2-1	CASSQGQLYYNEQFF	TGTGCCAGTAGTCAGGGACAGCTTTACTACAATGAGCAGTTCTTC
TRBV10-1	TRBD1	-	TRBJ1-2	CASSETGDYGYTF	TGCGCCAGCAGTGAGACAGGGGACTATGGCTACACCTTC
TRBV19	TRBD2	-	TRBJ2-4	CASSTGTSVTKNIQYF	TGTGCCAGTAGTACCGGGACTAGCGTTACCAAAAACATTCAGTACTTC